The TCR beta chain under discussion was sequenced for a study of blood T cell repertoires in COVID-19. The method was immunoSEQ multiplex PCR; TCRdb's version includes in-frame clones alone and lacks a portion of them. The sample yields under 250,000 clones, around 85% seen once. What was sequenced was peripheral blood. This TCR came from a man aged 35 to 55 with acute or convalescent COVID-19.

The CDR3 coding sequence is TGTGCCAGCAGTTTACCGGTGACAAATCAGCCCCAGCATTTT. This codes for CASSLPVTNQPQHF. This chain connects TRBV28 to TRBJ1-5; D not certain. CDR1 and CDR2 from the germline V gene are MDHEN and SYDVKM. The CDR3 has 14 residues. V lost 2 bases, J lost 4 bases, and 9 bases lay in between.